This T cell receptor (beta chain) appears in the sequencing data of a study of vaccination and CD4 T cells after COVID-19 (dated 2022 in TCRdb). About the investigation overall: Convalescent patients had a positive SARS-CoV-2 result on nasal swab PCR, and of these patients, fewer than ten had mild disease and one had severe disease. The convalescent cohort included six males and four females, with two Hispanic individuals, seven Caucasians, two Asians and one multiracial person. Each participant got two doses of either the Pfizer-BioNTech BNT162b2 vaccine (n=8) or the Moderna mRNA-1273 vaccine (n=2). Post-COVID blood samples from convalescent patients were collected a median of approximately 93 days after diagnosis, with a range of 35 to 161 days. Post-vaccine blood samples were collected a median of approximately 72 days after the second vaccine dose, ranging from roughly 14 to 241 days. Overlapping spike peptide pools from SARS-CoV-2 and from the common cold coronaviruses HCoV-NL63, HCoV-OC43 and HCoV-229E were used as culture stimuli. As controls, cultures received a CEFX viral epitope pool (the positive control), an HIV-1 Nef peptide pool (the negative control), or no peptide at all. In about 11 COVID-19 convalescent patients and a handful of infection-naive healthy vaccine recipients, the spike-specific CD4+ TCR repertoire before mRNA vaccination was compared with the repertoire after mRNA vaccination.

Library generation was performed with PCR. DNA from cultured CD4+ T cells underwent TCR sequencing with the Oncomine TCR Beta short-read assay at the Johns Hopkins FTIC core. The QIAamp micro DNA kit was used to extract genomic DNA from the cultured CD4+ T cells. The Oncomine TCR Beta libraries from cultured CD4+ T cells were pooled using unique dual indexes and then sequenced on an Illumina iSeq 100. The original pipeline was this. Non-productive sequences were removed, and CDR3s that did not start with C, did not end with F or W, or were shorter than 7 amino acids were discarded. The MANAFEST web application was used to identify antigen-specific clonotypes by comparing peptide-stimulated wells against reference wells and other culture wells. To be called positive, a clone needed an FDR below 0.05, an odds ratio above 5, and a productive frequency above 0.1% in at least two of three replicate wells. A clonotype was classed as cross-reactive if the clonotype showed significant expansion both in SARS-CoV-2 spike wells and in at least one common cold coronavirus spike condition. Levenshtein distances (stringdist) and unrooted phylogenetic trees (ape) in R version 3.6.1 were used to assess CDR3 homology. The public reads were reanalyzed by TCRdb: fastp trimming at Q25, MiXCR alignment, in-frame beta chains only. Rows with a matching CDR3 protein are joined into one entry that keeps the most common DNA and genes. V and J calls and clone size were set by TCRdb, not the authors. This sample gives approximately 10,000 distinct CDR3 sequences in total; roughly three fifths of them show up just once. The ten largest clones take up roughly a sixth of the sample.

What the work shows at the level of the full study, not this receptor alone: Nearly all vaccine-specific clones in convalescent patients (304 of 307) were mono-reactive for SARS-CoV-2 spike rather than cross-reactive with common cold coronaviruses. The study included relatively few convalescent patients and did not analyze early timepoints after natural infection. Although the median number of SARS-CoV-2-reactive clonotypes went up from more than 20 after infection to around 39 after vaccination, the increase was not significant. Among the post-vaccine SARS-CoV-2-reactive clones in convalescent patients, a median approximately 90% showed up only after vaccination, which suggests vaccine-specific priming.

The label giving this sample's treatment or condition can be read as: roughly ten-day PBMC culture with coronavirus spike peptide pools or control peptides (ViraFEST assay). To expand antigen-specific T cells with peptide pools and then pick out the expanded clonotypes through TCR sequencing, the study relied on the ViraFEST assay. The convalescent patients' positive SARS-CoV-2 PCR tests fell between March and December 2020, which was before the Alpha, Beta and Delta variants emerged in the United States. PBMCs were cultured at around 2 million per well in IMDM supplemented with 5% human AB serum and around 9.5 IU/ml IL-2, with 9.5 to 10 ug/ml peptide pools added. Half of the culture medium was replaced with fresh IL-2-containing medium on days 3 and 7. CD4+ T cells were isolated after approximately ten days of culture through negative selection using the EasySep CD4+ T cell isolation kit. Ficoll-Paque Plus gradient centrifugation was used to isolate PBMCs from whole blood, and the isolated PBMCs were then either used fresh or cryopreserved at -140C. In general, triplicate wells were set up for every culture condition.

A note on this clonotype: What this receptor recognizes is not known. Base-call qualities are not available, and no considerably larger clone is one nucleotide away.

This material consisted of cultured CD4+ T cells from blood, taken after SARS-CoV-2 vaccination. The sequence was obtained from a human donor with COVID-19.

The sequenced DNA: TGTGCCAGCAGTTTAGGTGGACAGGGGTATGAAGGCAATCAGCCCCAGCATTTT. Translated, this is CASSLGGQGYEGNQPQHF. In this chain, TRBV27 is recombined with TRBJ1-5; TRBD1 agrees with 9 junctional bases. V loses 2 bases at its end and J loses 2 bases; junction bases beyond the gene matches: 10. The germline V gene (reference sequence) provides CDR1 MNHEY and CDR2 SMNVEV. The CDR3 runs 18 residues from the cysteine to the phenylalanine. Only the CDR3 portion is preserved as DNA: 54 bases, with reading frame beginning at the first base.